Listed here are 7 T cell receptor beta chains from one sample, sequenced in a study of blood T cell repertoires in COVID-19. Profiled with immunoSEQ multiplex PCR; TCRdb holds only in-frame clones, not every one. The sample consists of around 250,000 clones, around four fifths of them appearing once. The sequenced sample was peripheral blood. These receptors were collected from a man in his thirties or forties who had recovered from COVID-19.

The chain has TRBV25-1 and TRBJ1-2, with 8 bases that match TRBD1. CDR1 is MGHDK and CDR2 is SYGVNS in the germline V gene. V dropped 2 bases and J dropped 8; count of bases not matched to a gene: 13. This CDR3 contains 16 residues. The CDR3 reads CASSEDHPDRGRGYTF. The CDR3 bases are TGTGCCAGCAGTGAAGACCACCCCGACAGGGGAAGGGGCTACACCTTC.

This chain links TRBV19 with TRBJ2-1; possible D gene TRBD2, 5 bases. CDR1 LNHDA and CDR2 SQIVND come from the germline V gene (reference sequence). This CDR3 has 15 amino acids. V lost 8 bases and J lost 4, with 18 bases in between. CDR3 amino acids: CASQEGVTDYNEQFF. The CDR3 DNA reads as TGTGCCAGTCAAGAGGGAGTAACAGATTACAATGAGCAGTTCTTC.

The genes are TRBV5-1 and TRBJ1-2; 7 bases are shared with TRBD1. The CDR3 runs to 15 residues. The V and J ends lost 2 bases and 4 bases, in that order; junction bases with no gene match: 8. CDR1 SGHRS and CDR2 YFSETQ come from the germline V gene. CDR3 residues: CASSFTGERPYGYTF. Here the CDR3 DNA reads TGCGCCAGCAGCTTTACAGGGGAAAGGCCCTATGGCTACACCTTC. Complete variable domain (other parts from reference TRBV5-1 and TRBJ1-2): KAGVTQTPRYLIKTRGQQVTLSCSPISGHRSVSWYQQTPGQGLQFLFEYFSETQRNKGNFPGRFSGRQFSNSRSEMNVSTLELGDSALYLCASSFTGERPYGYTFGSGTRLTVV.

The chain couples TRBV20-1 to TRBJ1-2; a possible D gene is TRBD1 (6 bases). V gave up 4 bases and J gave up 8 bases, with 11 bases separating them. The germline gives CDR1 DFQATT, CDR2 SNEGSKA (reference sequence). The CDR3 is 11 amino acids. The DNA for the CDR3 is TGCAGTGCTATCCCCGACAGGGGCTACACCTTC. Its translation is CSAIPDRGYTF.

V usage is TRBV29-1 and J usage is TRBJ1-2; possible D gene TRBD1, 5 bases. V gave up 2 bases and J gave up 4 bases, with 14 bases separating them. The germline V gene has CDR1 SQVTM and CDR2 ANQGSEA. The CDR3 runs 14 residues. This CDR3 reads CSVELGVGVYGYTF. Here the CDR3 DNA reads TGCAGCGTTGAATTGGGCGTAGGGGTCTATGGCTACACCTTC.

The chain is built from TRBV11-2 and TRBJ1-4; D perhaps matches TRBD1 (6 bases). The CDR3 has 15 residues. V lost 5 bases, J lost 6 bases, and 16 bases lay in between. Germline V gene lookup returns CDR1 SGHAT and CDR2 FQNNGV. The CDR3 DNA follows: TGTGCCAGCAGCCCGCCGGCAGGGGTGGATGAAAAACTGTTTTTT. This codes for CASSPPAGVDEKLFF. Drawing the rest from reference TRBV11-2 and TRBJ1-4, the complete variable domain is EAGVAQSPRYKIIEKRQSVAFWCNPISGHATLYWYQQILGQGPKLLIQFQNNGVVDDSQLPKDRFSAERLKGVDSTLKIQPAKLEDSAVYLCASSPPAGVDEKLFFGSGTQLSVL.

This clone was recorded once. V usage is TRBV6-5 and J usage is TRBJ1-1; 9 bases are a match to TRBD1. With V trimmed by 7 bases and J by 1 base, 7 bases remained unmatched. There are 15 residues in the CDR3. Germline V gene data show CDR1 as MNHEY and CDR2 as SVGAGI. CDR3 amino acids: CASKRTGEANTEAFF. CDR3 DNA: TGTGCCAGCAAAAGGACAGGGGAGGCGAACACTGAAGCTTTCTTT.